The 26 T cell receptor beta chains below come from one sample, sequenced in a study of STAT3 mutations in large granular lymphocyte leukemia. Overall study findings and caveats: Every T-cell large granular lymphocyte leukemia patient had at least one immunodominant TCR beta clonotype.

No antigen has been identified for these receptors. Clones were sequenced by immunoSEQ multiplex PCR, and TCRdb holds only the in-frame ones, with some missing. The sample records about 2,400 clones, less than 60% being singletons. Specimen: peripheral blood mononuclear cells. Receptors originate from a man aged 55 to 69 with T-cell large granular lymphocyte leukemia. Some clones in this sample may be carry-over from other donors' samples.

The J gene is TRBJ2-7, the V gene TRBV4-1, with no clear D. CDR3 length: 16 residues. The V gene's germline CDR1 is MGHRA and CDR2 YSYEKL. Trimming pared 10 bases from V and 5 bases from J, leaving 27 bases between. CDR3 DNA: TGCGCCATCCTTAACCTGACATTCCATCCACCTGACGAGCAGTACGTC. It encodes CAILNLTFHPPDEQYV.

As for this clone: A read error may produce the germline difference seen at one junction end. This rearrangement joins TRBV30 to TRBJ1-3, with 11 bases aligning to TRBD1. In germline, CDR1 is GTSNPN, CDR2 SVGIG (reference sequence). The CDR3 is 12 residues long. In DNA, the CDR3 is TGTGCCTGGAGTGTAGCCTCGGGACAGGGGGATTTT. Protein product: CAWSVASGQGDF. The complete variable domain, with remaining parts taken from reference TRBV30 and TRBJ1-3, reads SQTIHQWPATLVQPVGSPLSLECTVEGTSNPNLYWYRQAAGRGLQLLFYSVGIGQISSEVPQNLSASRPQDRQFILSSKKLLLSDSGFYLCAWSVASGQGDFGEGSWLTVV.

The rearrangement links TRBV5-6 to TRBJ2-5; 7 positions agree with TRBD1. CDR1 and CDR2 from the germline V gene are SGHDT and YYEEEE. The CDR3 spans 13 residues. J was trimmed by 7 bases and V by 4 bases; bases with no gene match: 7. CDR3 region: CASSIDRERTQYF. The CDR3 coding sequence is TGTGCCAGCAGCATCGACAGGGAGAGGACCCAGTACTTC.

This clone showed up just a few times. The gene calls are TRBV5-4 and TRBJ2-7; weak D call: TRBD2 (6 bases). This CDR3 region has 12 residues. Germline values: CDR1 SGHNT, CDR2 YYREEE (reference sequence). V gave up 4 bases and J gave up 6 bases, with 11 bases separating them. The CDR3 loop reads CASSAGPREQYF. CDR3 nucleotides: TGTGCCAGCAGCGCGGGACCACGCGAGCAGTACTTC.

The chain links TRBV18 to TRBJ2-6, with 8 bases lining up with TRBD1. Trimming removed 6 bases from V and 2 bases from J; junction bases left unmatched: 6. Germline V gives CDR1 KGHSH, CDR2 LQKENI. The CDR3 spans 16 residues. The CDR3, as DNA: TGTGCCAGCTCGGCGACAGGGGACGCTGGGGCCAACGTCCTGACTTTC. Translating it yields CASSATGDAGANVLTF. The full variable domain, with the rest looked up from reference TRBV18 and TRBJ2-6, is NAGVMQNPRHLVRRRGQEARLRCSPMKGHSHVYWYRQLPEEGLKFMVYLQKENIIDESGMPKERFSAEFPKEGPSILRIQQVVRGDSAAYFCASSATGDAGANVLTFGAGSRLTVL.

This clone was found once. This rearrangement joins TRBV4-1 to TRBJ2-7; 9 positions agree with TRBD1. Germline values: CDR1 MGHRA, CDR2 YSYEKL. Trimming cost V 5 bases and J 1 base; bases outside gene matches: 3. CDR3 length: 14 amino acids. Here the CDR3 reads CASSLTGGSYEQYF. The CDR3 DNA is TGCGCCAGCAGCTTGACAGGGGGTTCCTACGAGCAGTACTTC.

The rearrangement uses TRBV7-8 and TRBJ2-1; possibly TRBD2 for D (5 bases). The CDR3 loop spans 13 amino acids. Germline V CDR1 and CDR2: SGHVS, FQNEAQ. V lost 3 bases, J lost 7 bases, and 10 bases lay in between. CDR3 nucleotide sequence: TGTGCCAGCAGCTTGGACCGCGGGAATGAGCAGTTCTTC. It is translated as CASSLDRGNEQFF.

The chain uses TRBV30 and TRBJ2-3, with D unresolved. The CDR3 has 12 amino acids. Germline V gives CDR1 GTSNPN, CDR2 SVGIG (reference sequence). The V end lost 3 bases, the J end lost 8 bases, and 12 bases lay between the germline ends. CDR3 nucleotide sequence: TGTGCCTGGAGCGTCCATTCTGGTACGCAGTATTTT. This codes for CAWSVHSGTQYF.

The chain uses TRBV7-8 and TRBJ1-5; D unresolved. Germline lookup yields CDR1 SGHVS and CDR2 FQNEAQ. The V end lost 5 bases, the J end lost 2 bases, and 10 bases lay between the germline ends. There are 14 residues in the CDR3. DNA for the CDR3: TGTGCCAGCAGCACGCAAGTTGGCAATCAGCCCCAGCATTTT. Its translation is CASSTQVGNQPQHF.

The chain combines TRBV7-9 with TRBJ1-4; tentatively, D is TRBD1 (6 bases). Germline values: CDR1 SEHNR, CDR2 FQNEAQ (reference sequence). The CDR3 length is 14 residues. The ends were cut back, 5 bases at V and 1 base at J, with 8 bases in the middle. The CDR3 DNA follows: TGTGCCAGCAGCCTAGGGGGAACTAATGAAAAACTGTTTTTT. Its protein product is CASSLGGTNEKLFF.

This chain links TRBV7-9 with TRBJ1-2; no reliable D call. In germline, CDR1 is SEHNR, CDR2 FQNEAQ (reference sequence). CDR3 length: 15 residues. V lost 2 bases, J lost 3 bases, and 13 bases lay in between. The CDR3 region has the DNA TGTGCCAGCAGCTTATCGGCTCCTCGGGACTATGGCTACACCTTC. Translated: CASSLSAPRDYGYTF.

The chain has TRBV5-1 and TRBJ1-4, with TRBD1 as a possible D gene (5 bases). Per the germline V gene, CDR1 is SGHRS and CDR2 is YFSETQ. There are 15 residues in the CDR3. V lost 3 bases to trimming and J lost 7 bases, with 16 bases between them. The CDR3, as DNA: TGCGCCAGCAGCTCAACTCAGGGAGGTGGTGAAAAACTGTTTTTT. This codes for CASSSTQGGGEKLFF.

This clone was seen only a few times. This sequence joins TRBV5-5 and TRBJ2-7; D unclear. Germline V gene sequence: CDR1 SGHKS, CDR2 YYEKEE (reference sequence). This CDR3 contains 13 residues. Deletions cut 0 bases from V and 3 bases from J, with 7 bases between. The CDR3 nucleotides read TGTGCCAGCAGCTTGGAGATCCACTACGAGCAGTACGTC. Protein product: CASSLEIHYEQYV.

The chain links TRBV2 to TRBJ2-7; tentatively, D is TRBD1 (6 bases). Germline V CDR1 and CDR2: SNHLY, FYNNEI. CDR3 length equals 12 residues. Trimming cost V 4 bases and J 6 bases, with 10 bases left between them. The CDR3, as DNA: TGTGCCAGCAGTGTTGGGGGCCCCGAGCAGTACTTC. It encodes CASSVGGPEQYF.

The chain combines TRBV5-1 with TRBJ1-3; D remains unclear. The CDR3 consists of 16 residues. Germline V CDR1 and CDR2: SGHRS, YFSETQ. V was shortened by 0 bases and J by 0 bases, with 10 bases between the two germline ends. CDR3 sequence reads: CASSLGHPSSGNTIYF. The CDR3 DNA is TGCGCCAGCAGCTTGGGACATCCCAGCTCTGGAAACACCATATATTTT.

This chain joins TRBV7-9 and TRBJ2-7; 14 nucleotides line up with TRBD2. Germline V gives CDR1 SEHNR, CDR2 FQNEAQ (reference sequence). This CDR3 spans 19 amino acids. V shed 4 bases and J 1 base; nucleotides not matched to a gene: 12. CDR3 region: CASSSIRLAGGPRSYEQYV. CDR3 DNA: TGTGCCAGCAGCTCTATAAGACTAGCGGGAGGGCCTCGGTCCTACGAGCAGTACGTC.

This clone appeared a single time. V gene TRBV5-1 combines with J gene TRBJ2-1, with 9 bases matching TRBD2. The CDR3 contains 14 residues. The ends lost 4 bases at V and 9 bases at J; junction bases unmatched: 8. Germline CDR1 and CDR2: SGHRS and YFSETQ. DNA of the CDR3: TGCGCCAGCAGCCTGGGACTAGCAAAGGCTGAGCAGTTCTTC. The encoded protein is CASSLGLAKAEQFF.

This clone came up a few times. The chain carries TRBV28 and TRBJ1-1; 7 bases agree with TRBD1. The germline V gene has CDR1 MDHEN and CDR2 SYDVKM. The CDR3 is made up of 15 amino acids. V dropped 5 bases and J dropped 0; count of bases not matched to a gene: 6. CDR3 nucleotides: TGTGCCAGCAGTCTCTCGACAGGGCTGAACACTGAAGCTTTCTTT. Its translation is CASSLSTGLNTEAFF.

The chain carries TRBV30 and TRBJ1-2, with a tentative D call TRBD1 (6 bases). In germline, CDR1 is GTSNPN, CDR2 SVGIG (reference sequence). Trimming took 7 bases from V and 2 from J, leaving 11 bases between them. This CDR3 has 12 residues. The CDR3 region has the DNA TGTGCCTCCCTAGGGGGGAACTATGGCTACACCTTC. Translating gives CASLGGNYGYTF. Looking up the rest from reference TRBV30 and TRBJ1-2 gives the full variable domain: SQTIHQWPATLVQPVGSPLSLECTVEGTSNPNLYWYRQAAGRGLQLLFYSVGIGQISSEVPQNLSASRPQDRQFILSSKKLLLSDSGFYLCASLGGNYGYTFGSGTRLTVV.

The chain couples TRBV30 to TRBJ1-1; D uncertain. The CDR3 spans 14 residues. The V gene's germline CDR1 is GTSNPN and CDR2 SVGIG (reference sequence). V lost 3 bases, J lost 5 bases, and 16 bases lay in between. This CDR3 reads CAWRAKRAGTEAFF. As DNA, the CDR3 is TGTGCCTGGAGGGCCAAAAGAGCGGGGACTGAAGCTTTCTTT.

This clone was observed a single time. V gene TRBV7-2 combines with J gene TRBJ2-3, with TRBD2 matching over 11 bases. Unmatched junction bases numbered 4, after V lost 7 bases and J lost 1 base. There are 15 residues in the CDR3. Germline CDR1 is SGHTA and CDR2 is FQGNSA. CDR3 nucleotide sequence: TGTGCCAGCACACTAGCGGGGGCCCGCACAGATACGCAGTATTTT. Its protein product is CASTLAGARTDTQYF. Full variable domain (outside the CDR3, taken from reference TRBV7-2 and TRBJ2-3): GAGVSQSPSNKVTEKGKDVELRCDPISGHTALYWYRQSLGQGLEFLIYFQGNSAPDKSGLPSDRFSAERTGGSVSTLTIQRTQQEDSAVYLCASTLAGARTDTQYFGPGTRLTVL.

The chain recombines TRBV7-9 with TRBJ1-2; D is possibly TRBD1 (5 bases). The germline V gene has CDR1 SEHNR and CDR2 FQNEAQ (reference sequence). The CDR3 length is 13 residues. The V and J ends lost 1 base and 7 bases respectively, with 10 bases between them. CDR3: CASSLVEGSGYTF. The CDR3 nucleotides read TGTGCCAGCAGCTTAGTAGAGGGGAGTGGCTACACCTTC. Supplemented by reference TRBV7-9 and TRBJ1-2, the full variable domain reads DTGVSQNPRHKITKRGQNVTFRCDPISEHNRLYWYRQTLGQGPEFLTYFQNEAQLEKSRLLSDRFSAERPKGSFSTLEIQRTEQGDSAMYLCASSLVEGSGYTFGSGTRLTVV.

The gene calls are TRBV5-4 and TRBJ2-3; TRBD1 matches at 8 bases. The CDR3 sequence is 16 residues long. The V segment lost 3 bases and the J segment 1 base; nucleotides outside the gene matches: 7. Per germline, CDR1 SGHNT and CDR2 YYREEE (reference sequence). CDR3 bases: TGTGCCAGCAGCTCTCACAGGGGGTCCGGCACAGATACGCAGTATTTT. Translating gives CASSSHRGSGTDTQYF.

The chain joins TRBV29-1 to TRBJ1-5, with 9 bases identical to TRBD1. From germline, CDR1 is SQVTM and CDR2 ANQGSEA. Unmatched junction bases numbered 9, after V lost 5 bases and J lost 1 base. The CDR3 spans 16 residues. CDR3 in DNA: TGCAGCGTTCGTCACAGGGGGCTGAGGAGCAATCAGCCCCAGCATTTT. It codes for CSVRHRGLRSNQPQHF.

This chain connects TRBV5-1 to TRBJ1-5; D unclear. In germline, CDR1 is SGHRS, CDR2 YFSETQ. Trimming took 4 bases from V and 1 from J, leaving 9 bases between them. The CDR3 runs to 14 residues. CDR3 amino acids: CASSMDGSNQPQHF. Here the CDR3 DNA reads TGCGCCAGCAGCATGGACGGGAGCAATCAGCCCCAGCATTTT.

This clone has more than one count but fewer than ten. The rearrangement uses TRBV28 and TRBJ1-6; unclear D gene. The V end was cut by 9 bases, the J end by 8 bases, with 14 bases between. Germline V gives CDR1 MDHEN, CDR2 SYDVKM. The length of the CDR3 is 13 residues. CDR3 coding DNA: TGTGCCAGTAGACCGCCGGGATATTCACCCCTCCACTTT. It is translated as CASRPPGYSPLHF.